Listed below are T cell receptor beta chains from one sample, sequenced in a study of T cell clones after liver transplantation. Here immunoSEQ multiplex PCR was the method, and the copy in TCRdb shows in-frame clones only, minus some. This sample has 70,000 to 95,000 clones, with over 65% found just once. The material sequenced was CD4+ T cells from blood, taken at the 22-month timepoint. These receptors were obtained from a human patient who received a liver transplant. Certain T cells may be donor cells from the graft. Both conserved end residues are part of each CDR3. Fields, in order: V gene, J gene, D gene, clone size, CDR3 DNA, CDR3 protein. A D gene is named only where the DNA matches it firmly. Rows give clone size only sometimes, using once, few, many, or a class for an expanded clone.

TRBV5-1	TRBJ1-1	-	medium-sized	TGCGCCAGCAGAGCCCAGCAGAACACTGAAGCTTTCTTT	CASRAQQNTEAFF
TRBV7-3	TRBJ1-2	-	-	TGTGCCAGCAGCTTAAAGGCCCGGGGGGGAGCTAACTATGGCTACACCTTC	CASSLKARGGANYGYTF
TRBV28	TRBJ2-7	-	-	TGTGCCAGCAGCCAACCCGGGACCCTCACCTACGAGCAGTACTTC	CASSQPGTLTYEQYF
TRBV6-1	TRBJ1-5	-	-	TGTGCCAGCAATAATGGGAGGGGCAATCAGCCCCAGCATTTT	CASNNGRGNQPQHF
TRBV7-9	TRBJ2-1	-	many	TGTGCCAGCAGCTTAGGTTCACACAATGAGCAGTTCTTC	CASSLGSHNEQFF
TRBV4-2	TRBJ2-7	TRBD2	-	TGTGCCAGCAGCCAAGAGACGGGGGGTAGGTACGAGCAGTACTTC	CASSQETGGRYEQYF
TRBV5-1	TRBJ2-3	-	-	TGCGCCAGCAGCTTGAAGGGGAGCTCTAGCACAGATACGCAGTATTTT	CASSLKGSSSTDTQYF
TRBV10-3	TRBJ2-3	-	-	TGTGCCATCAGTGTTAATCCCCTTAGCAGAGATACGCAGTATTTT	CAISVNPLSRDTQYF
TRBV15	TRBJ1-2	-	-	TGTGCCACCAGCAGATACAGGGAAGAAGTATATGGCTACACCTTC	CATSRYREEVYGYTF
TRBV5-6	TRBJ2-2	-	-	TGTGCCAGCAGCTTGCTAGGGCCTAGGGCCGGGGAGCTGTTTTTT	CASSLLGPRAGELFF
TRBV10-3	TRBJ2-5	-	-	TGTGCCATCAGTGAGTCGATTCAGGCAGGGAGAGAGACCCAGTACTTC	CAISESIQAGRETQYF
TRBV4-2	TRBJ2-3	-	-	TGTGCCAGCAGCCAGCAGAGGGATACGCAGTATTTT	CASSQQRDTQYF
TRBV18	TRBJ2-1	-	-	TGTGCCAGCTCACCATCGGTCCGGGGAATTAACAATGAGCAGTTCTTC	CASSPSVRGINNEQFF
TRBV4-1	TRBJ2-2	-	-	TGCGCCAGCAGGCAGGAAATTGGGGAGCTGTTTTTT	CASRQEIGELFF
TRBV7-2	TRBJ2-6	TRBD1	-	TGTGCCAGCAGCCCTCTTCGGACAGGAAAGAACTCTGGGGCCAACGTCCTGACTTTC	CASSPLRTGKNSGANVLTF
TRBV2	TRBJ1-3	-	few	TGTGCCAGCAGTGAATTTGGTTCTGGAAACACCATATATTTT	CASSEFGSGNTIYF
TRBV6-1	TRBJ1-5	-	-	TGTGCCAGCAGTCTTGAGACGACAGGCTTTCGGCCCCAGCATTTT	CASSLETTGFRPQHF
TRBV4-1	TRBJ1-5	-	few	TGCGCCAGCAGCCAAGGAATAGGGGATCAGCCCCAGCATTTT	CASSQGIGDQPQHF
TRBV7-2	TRBJ2-7	-	few	TGTGCCAGCAGGATACCTCCTACGCAGCAGTACTTC	CASRIPPTQQYF
TRBV11-2	TRBJ2-7	TRBD2	-	TGTGCCAGCAGCTTGGCACCTAGCGGACTCTCCTACGAGCAGTACTTC	CASSLAPSGLSYEQYF
TRBV7-2	TRBJ2-5	TRBD1	-	TGTGCCAGCAGCTTGATCGGGACAGGGGCTGGAGAGACCCAGTACTTC	CASSLIGTGAGETQYF
TRBV2	TRBJ1-2	TRBD1	-	TGTGCCAGCAAACGAGTGGGACAGGGGGTTTGGGGCTACACCTTC	CASKRVGQGVWGYTF
TRBV4-3	TRBJ2-7	-	-	TGCGCCAGCAGCCAAGATCGTAGCGGAAACTACGAGCAGTACTTC	CASSQDRSGNYEQYF
TRBV5-4	TRBJ2-3	-	-	TGTGCCAGCAGCTTGCCACAGGGTGTTGGCACAGATACGCAGTATTTT	CASSLPQGVGTDTQYF
TRBV28	TRBJ1-3	-	-	TGTGCCAGCAGTTTATTTCCGAACTCTGGAAACACCATATATTTT	CASSLFPNSGNTIYF
TRBV7-2	TRBJ2-5	TRBD1	-	TGTGCCAGCAGCTTCACCGGGACAGGGGGCGGGGAGACCCAGTACTTC	CASSFTGTGGGETQYF
TRBV7-6	TRBJ2-5	TRBD2	-	TGTGCCAGCAGCTTCGAGCGGGGGCATCAAGAGACCCAGTACTTC	CASSFERGHQETQYF
TRBV29-1	TRBJ2-5	-	-	TGCAGCCATTCGTCAGGGGCAGACGAGACCCAGTACTTC	CSHSSGADETQYF
TRBV30	TRBJ1-2	-	-	TGTGCCTGGCACAGCTTCCCCCACGGCGGCTACACCTTC	CAWHSFPHGGYTF
TRBV10-3	TRBJ2-7	-	-	TGTGCCAGCCGGGACACCTACGAGCAGTACTTC	CASRDTYEQYF
TRBV6-1	TRBJ2-7	-	-	TGTGCCAGCAGTGAGGCTGGAACAGGGTTCCTCGAGCAGTACTTC	CASSEAGTGFLEQYF
TRBV5-1	TRBJ2-5	TRBD2	-	TGCGCCAGCAGCCTAACCCCTAGCGGGAGAGGGGAGACCCAGTACTTC	CASSLTPSGRGETQYF
TRBV19	TRBJ2-5	-	-	TGTGCCAGTAGGGAAGCCCCGGGCCTGGCGTCCCAGTACTTC	CASREAPGLASQYF
TRBV18	TRBJ2-3	-	-	TGTGCCAGCTCACCACGGGACACAGATACGCAGTATTTT	CASSPRDTDTQYF
TRBV6-6	TRBJ1-6	-	-	TGTGCCAGCACTCTACAAATATCCGGGACTTTCCACTTC	CASTLQISGTFHF
TRBV7-9	TRBJ1-3	-	once	TGTGCCAGCAGCTCCGAAATTGGAAACACCATATATTTT	CASSSEIGNTIYF
TRBV9	TRBJ1-2	TRBD1	-	TGTGCCAGCGGAGGACAGGGGGCGCGTGGCTACACCTTC	CASGGQGARGYTF
TRBV7-2	TRBJ2-2	TRBD2	once	TGTGCCAGCAGCTATCAGACTAGCGGGAGTAGTACCGGGGAGCTGTTTTTT	CASSYQTSGSSTGELFF
TRBV2	TRBJ2-3	-	-	TGTGCCAGCAGTGAAGGGCTAGGGAACGCAGATACGCAGTATTTT	CASSEGLGNADTQYF
TRBV18	TRBJ2-1	TRBD2	-	TGTGCCAGCTCACTCCGCGGACTAGCGGGGGGATACAATGAGCAGTTCTTC	CASSLRGLAGGYNEQFF
TRBV19	TRBJ2-7	TRBD1	-	TGTGCCAGTAGCAAGGACAGGTCCTACGAGCAGTACTTC	CASSKDRSYEQYF
TRBV7-2	TRBJ2-1	-	-	TGTGCCAGCAGTTCTGGTTGGAATGAGCAGTTCTTC	CASSSGWNEQFF
TRBV11-2	TRBJ2-7	-	-	TGTGCCAGCGGAAGGACAGCCTACGAGCAGTACTTC	CASGRTAYEQYF
TRBV9	TRBJ2-7	TRBD2	-	TGTGCCAGCAGCGTGACTAGCGGGGGACCCGCCTACGAGCAGTACTTC	CASSVTSGGPAYEQYF